This T cell receptor (beta chain) is drawn from a study of PD-L1 blockade in urothelial cancer. Study context: Blood analysis was done at 3 weeks (second dose) and 6 weeks after treatment began. Blood samples contained a median approximately 140,000 T cells. Points from the study as a whole: Survival was better when pretreatment blood TCR clonality fell below the median.

This clone has a handful of counts. Its antigen is currently unknown. TCRdb keeps only in-frame clones here, not all; method: immunoSEQ multiplex PCR. The data show fewer than 60,000 clones, 65% to 90% seen once. This CDR3 comprises 17 residues. Per germline, CDR1 MNHEY and CDR2 SMNVEV (reference sequence). V gave up 5 bases and J gave up 4 bases, with 24 bases separating them. This sample's time point: pretreatment peripheral blood. This chain links TRBV27 with TRBJ2-7; tentatively, D is TRBD1 (7 bases). This sample comprised PBMCs, obtained around atezolizumab (anti-PD-L1) treatment. The receptor's source is a man between 70 and 80 years old with urothelial cancer. The CDR3 reads CASSRQGVRGGGYEQYF. The DNA for the CDR3 is TGTGCCAGCAGTAGACAGGGTGTACGTGGTGGAGGGTACGAGCAGTACTTC.